The 2 T cell receptor beta chains listed next were all sequenced from one sample in a study of T cell responses to AZD1222 COVID-19 vaccine. Profiling relied on immunoSEQ multiplex PCR, and the TCRdb table lists in-frame clones only, not all of them. The sample has about 110,000 clones, around 87% seen once; the top ten hold 4.4%. The specimen was peripheral blood, collected 28 days after the second AZD1222 dose. The source is an adult who received the AZD1222 COVID-19 vaccine.

The gene calls are TRBV7-6 and TRBJ2-3; 9 bases align to TRBD1. Germline CDR1 reads SGHVS; CDR2 reads FNYEAQ. V lost 3 bases, J lost 0 bases, and 4 bases stayed unmatched. This CDR3 is built from 16 residues. The CDR3 protein is CASSFTGGSSTDTQYF. The CDR3 DNA follows: TGTGCCAGCAGCTTCACAGGGGGCTCTAGCACAGATACGCAGTATTTT.

The chain joins TRBV11-2 to TRBJ2-7, with TRBD2 matching over 15 bases. This CDR3 has 19 amino acids. V was pared by 2 bases and J by 4 bases, with 12 bases of the junction left unmatched. The germline V gene encodes CDR1 SGHAT and CDR2 FQNNGV. CDR3 region: CASSLFRGLAGGRLYEQYF. CDR3 in DNA: TGTGCCAGCAGCTTATTCCGGGGACTAGCGGGAGGCCGCTTATACGAGCAGTACTTC.